Detailed here is one T cell receptor beta chain. Its antigen remains unknown. Primers included in the PCR were 60 Vbeta and 13 Jbeta primers. Clones were read by immunoSEQ multiplex PCR, and TCRdb kept only the in-frame ones, dropping some. In the table there are 140,000 to 150,000 clones, roughly 80% of which are singletons. CDR3 length equals 15 residues. Germline V gene lookup returns CDR1 LGHNA and CDR2 YSLEER. Trimming removed 4 bases at V and 6 bases at J, with 19 bases between. These data originate in a study of cytomegalovirus exposure and HLA in healthy donors. Study summary: Researchers previously reported finding some 110 million unique TCR beta sequences from roughly 180 million T cells. Early on, a data release was issued that held tens of millions of unique TCRs from HLA-typed donors.

Study results and limitations: According to an earlier analysis, most TCR beta V segments yielded productive rearrangements about 90% or about 30% of the time.

This receptor was identified in a male donor in good health and CMV-seronegative. The chain employs TRBV4-3 and TRBJ2-7; D perhaps matches TRBD2 (5 bases). The sequenced sample consisted of PBMCs. The CDR3 region is CASSLGRGSRSEQYF. The CDR3 nucleotides are TGCGCCAGCAGCCTAGGGAGAGGGTCTCGAAGCGAGCAGTACTTC.